The table lists the clone carrying this TCR beta chain with many counts. Its target is unknown. As it was prepared, the TCRbeta library received unique molecular identifiers. Using its own MiXCR run on the PCR reads, TCRdb lists one record per CDR3 protein. Among under 35,000 distinct CDR3 sequences listed, about 6.2% were seen once. This entry comes from a study of T-cell reconstitution after alpha-beta-depleted transplantation in children. Findings and caveats of the study: It was newly produced T cells that mostly accounted for T-cell counts and diversity one year after transplant. Recipient T cells and thymic progenitors that survived were the source of the high TCRbeta diversity seen at day 60 in some patients. There were reportedly several hundred expanded graft clones from which alpha-beta T cells came about two months after transplant.

The clonotype was recovered from a male patient aged 10-17 years who had a stem cell transplant for acute myeloid leukemia, so the T cells may come from the graft donor. The sample was PBMCs, mostly from graft donor cells, taken 180 days after TCRalphabeta/CD19-depleted stem cell transplant.

This chain's CDR3 is CASSLADTQYF. CDR3 sequence (DNA): TGTGCCAGCAGCTTAGCAGATACGCAGTATTTT. The chain uses TRBV7-2 and TRBJ2-3; D is undetermined. The V and J ends lost 0 bases and 5 bases respectively, with 0 bases between them. Germline lookup yields CDR1 SGHTA and CDR2 FQGNSA. The CDR3 length is 11 residues. The full variable domain, with the rest looked up from reference TRBV7-2 and TRBJ2-3, is GAGVSQSPSNKVTEKGKDVELRCDPISGHTALYWYRQSLGQGLEFLIYFQGNSAPDKSGLPSDRFSAERTGGSVSTLTIQRTQQEDSAVYLCASSLADTQYFGPGTRLTVL.